The clone carrying this T cell receptor (beta chain) was detected only once. Its antigen is currently unknown. cDNA libraries of TCR beta carried unique molecular identifiers. MiXCR, run by TCRdb on the PCR reads, gives a single entry per CDR3 protein. The repertoire holds roughly 540,000 distinct CDR3 sequences, with around 34% as singletons. This specimen belongs to a study of post-analysis software for immune sequencing data. CDR3 length: 16 residues. The V gene lost 0 bases and the J gene lost 4 bases, with 14 bases spanning the gap. Germline-derived CDR1 and CDR2 are SGHTS and YDEGEE. Notes on the study in general: Elevated frequency relative to controls characterized roughly five TRBV segments in patients, TRBV5-6, TRBV5-1 and TRBV20-1 among them. By F measure, strong co-clustering occurred among samples prepared in the same batch.

The sequence was obtained from a girl between 2 and 17 years old with multiple sclerosis. The genes are TRBV5-8 and TRBJ1-5; unclear D gene. The sample consisted of blood. The CDR3 DNA reads as TGTGCCAGCAGCTTGGGCCGATGGGGAGGGAATCAGCCCCAGCATTTT. Its protein product is CASSLGRWGGNQPQHF.